A selection of T cell receptor beta chains follows, all from one sample in a study of blood T cells in healthy people across ages. A single record per CDR3 protein comes from TCRdb applying MiXCR to the 5' RACE reads. The table lists about 1.5 million distinct CDR3 sequences, approximately 43% of them singletons. What was sequenced was blood. The receptors shown here come from a woman younger than 35 in good health. The CDR3 runs from the conserved cysteine through the conserved F or W. A D gene is named only where the DNA matches it firmly. Clone size appears in some rows only: once, few, many, or a class for an expanded clone.

>TRBJ2-1|TRBD2|TRBV12-3/TRBV12-4|many
CASSLTSGEYNEQFF
TGTGCCAGCAGTTTGACTAGCGGGGAGTACAATGAGCAGTTCTTC
>TRBJ1-6|.|TRBV7-9|.
CASTYTAISVGSPLHF
TGTGCCAGCACATATACGGCTATCAGTGTTGGGTCACCCCTCCACTTT
>TRBJ1-6|TRBD1|TRBV4-3|.
CASSHSLGQGISPLHF
TGCGCCAGCAGCCATTCCCTGGGACAGGGGATTTCACCCCTCCACTTT
>TRBJ2-3|TRBD1|TRBV6-1|.
CASSTRTGGMNTQYF
TGTGCCAGCAGTACAAGGACAGGGGGCATGAATACGCAGTATTTT
>TRBJ2-3|.|TRBV29-1|.
CSVEDGRGGTQYF
TGCAGCGTTGAAGATGGGCGGGGAGGAACGCAGTATTTT
>TRBJ1-2|.|TRBV12-3/TRBV12-4|.
CASSPAPRANYTF
TGTGCCAGCAGTCCGGCTCCAAGGGCCAACTACACCTTC
>TRBJ2-7|.|TRBV6-2/TRBV6-3|.
CASSYSKGSDYEQYF
TGTGCCAGCAGTTACTCGAAAGGGAGCGACTACGAGCAGTACTTC
>TRBJ2-7|.|TRBV6-5|.
CASSDRLTGWISYEQYF
TGTGCCAGCAGTGATCGATTAACAGGGTGGATCTCCTACGAGCAGTACTTC
>TRBJ1-2|TRBD1|TRBV4-3|once
CASSHSRQGAYYGYTF
TGCGCCAGCAGCCACTCTCGACAGGGGGCTTACTATGGCTACACCTTC
>TRBJ1-5|TRBD1|TRBV7-9|few
CASSLGTGNINQPQHF
TGTGCCAGCAGCCTAGGGACAGGGAATATCAATCAGCCCCAGCATTTT
>TRBJ2-7|.|TRBV7-9|.
CASSLLWGEQYF
TGTGCCAGCAGCCTTCTATGGGGCGAGCAGTACTTC
>TRBJ2-3|TRBD1|TRBV7-9|few
CASNRGGADTQYF
TGTGCCAGCAACAGGGGTGGGGCAGATACGCAGTATTTT
>TRBJ2-1|.|TRBV29-1|.
CSGSGPPDNEQFF
TGCAGCGGAAGCGGGCCACCCGACAATGAGCAGTTCTTC
>TRBJ1-3|.|TRBV12-3/TRBV12-4|.
CASNSGTTSGNTIYF
TGTGCCAGCAACTCCGGGACGACCTCTGGAAACACCATATATTTT
>TRBJ2-7|.|TRBV28|few
CASSFGSTLYEQYF
TGTGCCAGCAGTTTCGGCAGCACCCTCTACGAGCAGTACTTC
>TRBJ1-2|.|TRBV7-3|.
CASSPGPGNYGYTF
TGTGCCAGCAGCCCGGGACCCGGTAACTATGGCTACACCTTC
>TRBJ1-2|.|TRBV28|once
CASSPHTRNYGYTF
TGTGCCAGCAGTCCCCATACACGGAACTATGGCTACACCTTC
>TRBJ2-7|.|TRBV2|.
CARSGHYSYEQYF
TGTGCGCGGAGCGGACATTACTCCTACGAGCAGTACTTC
>TRBJ1-5|.|TRBV20-1|.
CSASRTRSDQPQHF
TGCAGTGCCTCACGGACACGTAGCGATCAGCCCCAGCATTTT
>TRBJ2-5|.|TRBV20-1|few
CSAPRARGGQETQYF
TGCAGTGCTCCCCGAGCGAGGGGAGGACAAGAGACCCAGTACTTC
>TRBJ2-7|TRBD2|TRBV20-1|.
CSAHMRTSAYEQYF
TGCAGTGCCCACATGCGGACTAGCGCCTACGAGCAGTACTTC
>TRBJ1-3|.|TRBV6-5|.
CASLSALTSGNTIYF
TGTGCCAGCTTATCCGCCCTCACCTCTGGAAACACCATATATTTT
>TRBJ2-3|TRBD1|TRBV27|.
CASSRDRYQPQYF
TGTGCCAGCAGCCGGGACAGATATCAGCCCCAGTATTTT
>TRBJ2-3|TRBD2|TRBV5-1|once
CASSRGVAGVNVDTQYF
TGCGCCAGCAGCCGCGGGGTAGCGGGAGTAAACGTAGATACGCAGTATTTT
>TRBJ2-7|.|TRBV20-1|.
CSARDPVGSYEQYF
TGCAGTGCTAGAGACCCAGTAGGTTCTTACGAGCAGTACTTC
>TRBJ2-1|.|TRBV9|few
CASSVGGDNEQFF
TGTGCCAGCAGCGTAGGGGGAGACAATGAGCAGTTCTTC
>TRBJ2-4|.|TRBV20-1|.
CSARQGLVIQYF
TGCAGTGCTAGACAGGGGCTCGTCATTCAGTACTTC
>TRBJ1-5|.|TRBV6-2/TRBV6-3|.
CASSKTLKNQPQHF
TGTGCCAGCAGTAAGACCCTCAAGAATCAGCCCCAGCATTTT
>TRBJ1-2|.|TRBV30|.
CAWSRQLLWGYTF
TGTGCCTGGAGTCGACAGCTATTATGGGGCTACACCTTC
>TRBJ2-4|.|TRBV21-1|.
CASSPLALAKNIQYF
TGTGCCAGCAGCCCCCTGGCATTAGCCAAAAACATTCAGTACTTC
>TRBJ1-6|TRBD1|TRBV20-1|.
CSTTPGQGAGSPLHF
TGCAGTACTACTCCGGGACAGGGGGCCGGTTCACCCCTCCACTTT
>TRBJ2-7|.|TRBV11-2|few
CASSLDPGPGDDEQYF
TGTGCCAGCAGCTTAGACCCGGGGCCGGGAGACGACGAGCAGTACTTC
>TRBJ2-3|TRBD1|TRBV24-1|few
CATSDPRDRRYTQYF
TGTGCCACCAGTGATCCCCGGGACAGGCGGTATACGCAGTATTTT